The 20 T cell receptor beta chains presented below share a single source sample, sequenced in a study of blood T cell repertoires in COVID-19. Sequencing was performed with immunoSEQ multiplex PCR; in TCRdb, only in-frame clones are kept and a portion is missing. The sample lists roughly 120,000 clones; around 76% were seen once. The sample consisted of peripheral blood. These TCRs come from a man between 65 and 85 years old with acute or convalescent COVID-19.

The gene calls are TRBV5-8 and TRBJ1-5; the match to TRBD1 covers 8 bases. CDR3 length: 17 amino acids. J gave up 0 bases and V 0 bases, and 5 bases lay outside the gene matches. From germline, CDR1 is SGHTS and CDR2 YDEGEE. The DNA of the CDR3 is TGTGCCAGCAGCTTGGGACAGACAGGGGATAGCAATCAGCCCCAGCATTTT. It translates to CASSLGQTGDSNQPQHF. Using reference TRBV5-8 and TRBJ1-5 for the parts outside the CDR3, the full variable domain is EAGVTQSPTHLIKTRGQQATLRCSPISGHTSVYWYQQALGLGLQFLLWYDEGEERNRGNFPPRFSGRQFPNYSSELNVNALELEDSALYLCASSLGQTGDSNQPQHFGDGTRLSIL.

V and J are TRBV5-4 and TRBJ2-5; D uncertain. The end of the DNA is better explained by TRBJ2-7, so the J call may be wrong. The CDR3 contains 13 residues. Per germline, CDR1 SGHNT and CDR2 YYREEE (reference sequence). The CDR3 protein is CASSFSPSYEQYF. CDR3 coding DNA: TGTGCCAGCAGCTTTAGTCCCTCCTACGAGCAGTACTTC.

The rearrangement joins TRBV11-2 to TRBJ2-1, with TRBD2 identical over 11 bases. V was pared by 2 bases and J by 1 base, with 7 bases of the junction left unmatched. The CDR3 is 18 amino acids. Germline assignment: CDR1 SGHAT and CDR2 FQNNGV. Here the CDR3 DNA reads TGTGCCAGCAGCTTAACCACTAGCGGGGGCTTGTCCTACAATGAGCAGTTCTTC. This codes for CASSLTTSGGLSYNEQFF.

CDR3 DNA: TGTGCCAGTAGTATCACCATCGGGACTAGCGGGGGCCGGGAGCAGTACTTC. This translates into CASSITIGTSGGREQYF. The chain links TRBV19 to TRBJ2-7; 14 positions match TRBD2. The V gene end was trimmed by 3 bases and the J gene end by 7 bases; junction bases not matched to a gene: 11. The germline V gene encodes CDR1 LNHDA and CDR2 SQIVND (reference sequence). The CDR3 runs 17 residues.

CDR3 nucleotide sequence: TGTGCCAGCAGCTCTAGTCCCGGGACTAGGGCAGATACGCAGTATTTT. It specifies CASSSSPGTRADTQYF. The chain uses TRBV7-2 and TRBJ2-3, with TRBD2 matching 8 bases. This CDR3 contains 16 residues. The germline CDR1 and CDR2 sequences are SGHTA and FQGNSA. The J segment lost 4 bases and the V segment lost 4 bases, leaving 10 bases of the junction unmatched. The variable domain in full, with the rest retrieved from reference TRBV7-2 and TRBJ2-3, is GAGVSQSPSNKVTEKGKDVELRCDPISGHTALYWYRQSLGQGLEFLIYFQGNSAPDKSGLPSDRFSAERTGGSVSTLTIQRTQQEDSAVYLCASSSSPGTRADTQYFGPGTRLTVL.

The V gene is TRBV12-3 or TRBV12-4, the J gene TRBJ1-3; 9 bases are shared with TRBD1. The CDR3 totals 13 residues. V was clipped by 7 bases and J by 8 bases; unmatched bases: 6. CDR3 region: CASNKQGAYTIYF. In DNA, the CDR3 is TGTGCCAGCAATAAACAGGGGGCATACACCATATATTTT.

V and J are TRBV7-9 and TRBJ2-7, with D hard to call. The CDR3 is 14 amino acids. The germline V gene encodes CDR1 SEHNR and CDR2 FQNEAQ (reference sequence). V was trimmed by 1 base and J by 2 bases, leaving 9 bases between them. The CDR3 here is CASSLGRGTYEQYF. CDR3 DNA sequence: TGTGCCAGCAGCTTAGGTCGCGGTACCTACGAGCAGTACTTC.

The chain joins TRBV7-6 to TRBJ2-7; D gene uncertain. The germline V and J ends were trimmed by 1 base and 5 bases, with 15 bases remaining between them. Germline CDR1 SGHVS, CDR2 FNYEAQ. The CDR3 extends over 15 amino acids. CDR3 nucleotide sequence: TGTGCCAGCAGCTTAGAGAGCGCCAGCGTTCACGAGCAGTACTTC. Encoded protein: CASSLESASVHEQYF.

This chain connects TRBV14 to TRBJ2-7; D is uncertain. The CDR3 runs to 13 residues. Germline V lookup: CDR1 SGHDN, CDR2 FVKESK. V was pared by 5 bases and J by 3 bases, with 11 bases between. This chain's CDR3 is CASSSLAGYEQYF. The CDR3, as DNA: TGTGCCAGCAGCAGCCTCGCTGGCTACGAGCAGTACTTC.

This chain links TRBV3-1 (or the pseudogene TRBV3-2) with TRBJ2-7, with a tentative D call TRBD1 (6 bases). This CDR3 is 15 amino acids long. Germline V lookup: CDR1 LGHDT, CDR2 YNNKEL (reference sequence). The V and J ends lost 3 bases and 3 bases respectively, with 15 bases between them. CDR3 in DNA: TGTGCCAGCAGCCAGGGATGGGACACCTTCTACGAGCAGTACTTC. It specifies CASSQGWDTFYEQYF.

The chain couples TRBV5-1 to TRBJ2-7; 9 positions agree with TRBD1. The J segment lost 1 base and the V segment lost 4 bases, leaving 6 bases of the junction unmatched. The CDR3 length is 15 residues. Germline lookup yields CDR1 SGHRS and CDR2 YFSETQ. CDR3 bases: TGCGCCAGCAGCGGGACAGGGTTGAAGTCCTACGAGCAGTACTTC. Translated: CASSGTGLKSYEQYF. Full variable domain (rest looked up from reference TRBV5-1 and TRBJ2-7): KAGVTQTPRYLIKTRGQQVTLSCSPISGHRSVSWYQQTPGQGLQFLFEYFSETQRNKGNFPGRFSGRQFSNSRSEMNVSTLELGDSALYLCASSGTGLKSYEQYFGPGTRLTVT.

The J gene is TRBJ1-3, the V gene TRBV7-6, with TRBD1 matching over 7 bases. J was trimmed by 1 base and V by 3 bases; bases with no gene match: 3. Germline CDR1 SGHVS, CDR2 FNYEAQ. CDR3 length equals 15 residues. The CDR3 DNA sequence: TGTGCCAGCAGCTTCGGGACAGCATCTGGAAACACCATATATTTT. Its translation is CASSFGTASGNTIYF.

The chain recombines TRBV5-4 with TRBJ2-3; 9 nucleotides line up with TRBD2. V lost 5 bases and J lost 3; bases outside the gene matches: 7. The CDR3 sequence is 15 residues long. CDR1 is SGHNT, CDR2 YYREEE, per germline (reference sequence). The CDR3 DNA reads as TGTGCCAGCAGTCCGCGGGGGGGCATTACAGATACGCAGTATTTT. The encoded protein is CASSPRGGITDTQYF.

The chain uses TRBV9 and TRBJ2-1, with 10 nucleotides matching TRBD2. The CDR3 spans 17 residues. Germline CDR1 reads SGDLS; CDR2 reads YYNGEE. Unmatched junction bases numbered 8, after V lost 2 bases and J lost 3 bases. DNA of the CDR3: TGTGCCAGCAGCGTGGCTAGCGGGGGCCCGAACTACAATGAGCAGTTCTTC. Amino acid sequence: CASSVASGGPNYNEQFF.

This chain links TRBV29-1 with TRBJ2-7; 9 bases agree with TRBD2. The germline CDR1 and CDR2 sequences are SQVTM and ANQGSEA. The CDR3 covers 15 residues. J was trimmed by 2 bases and V by 2 bases; bases with no gene match: 7. The CDR3 DNA follows: TGCAGCGTTGAACGAGTTAGCGGGGGAACCTACGAGCAGTACTTC. Protein: CSVERVSGGTYEQYF.

This clone has a handful of counts. CDR3 nucleotides: TGTGCCTGGGGCAGTGTCAATCAGCCCCAGCATTTT. Translated, it gives CAWGSVNQPQHF. The chain employs TRBV30 and TRBJ1-5; no firm D call. Germline V gene sequence: CDR1 GTSNPN, CDR2 SVGIG (reference sequence). The CDR3 consists of 12 residues. V was trimmed by 5 bases and J by 3 bases, leaving 8 bases between them.

This clone turned up a few times. The chain combines TRBV9 with TRBJ2-2; 9 nucleotides align to TRBD1. This CDR3 has 16 residues. Germline CDR1 reads SGDLS; CDR2 reads YYNGEE. The J segment lost 6 bases and the V segment lost 2 bases, leaving 8 bases of the junction unmatched. The CDR3 loop is CASSVGQGSAAGELFF. The CDR3 DNA follows: TGTGCCAGCAGCGTCGGACAGGGGTCAGCGGCCGGGGAGCTGTTTTTT. The variable domain in full, with the rest retrieved from reference TRBV9 and TRBJ2-2, is DSGVTQTPKHLITATGQRVTLRCSPRSGDLSVYWYQQSLDQGLQFLIQYYNGEERAKGNILERFSAQQFPDLHSELNLSSLELGDSALYFCASSVGQGSAAGELFFGEGSRLTVL.

This rearrangement joins TRBV4-3 to TRBJ1-1, with TRBD1 identical over 7 bases. CDR1 and CDR2 from the germline V gene are LGHNA and YSLEER. The CDR3 sequence is 17 residues long. V dropped 5 bases and J dropped 0; count of bases not matched to a gene: 12. The CDR3 DNA sequence: TGCGCCAGCAGCGCCCTCCGGGACAGTATTATGAACACTGAAGCTTTCTTT. Encoded protein: CASSALRDSIMNTEAFF.

In the case of this clone: Compared with germline, one end of the junction differs, possibly owing to a read error. V and J are TRBV23-1 and TRBJ2-7; a possible D gene is TRBD1 (6 bases). TRBV23-1 is noted as an ORF with a role that remains uncertain. This CDR3 has 15 residues. In DNA, the CDR3 is TGCGCCAGGAGTCGACGGGCAGGGGAACCCCACGAGCAGTACTTC. It specifies CARSRRAGEPHEQYF.

V gene TRBV4-1 combines with J gene TRBJ1-3; 9 bases agree with TRBD1. The CDR3 has 16 amino acids. V lost 4 bases and J lost 4; bases outside the gene matches: 8. The germline V gene has CDR1 MGHRA and CDR2 YSYEKL. Here the CDR3 DNA reads TGCGCCAGCAGCCGGTCTGGACAGGGGCAAGGAAACACCATATATTTT. Translating it yields CASSRSGQGQGNTIYF.